The 20 T cell receptor beta chains reported below all come from one sample, sequenced in a study of CD8 T cells in ankylosing spondylitis. Study-wide results and limits: Ankylosing spondylitis blood seemed to carry a telltale TCR beta motif made of several highly homologous variants.

What these receptors recognize is not known. TCRdb passed the 5' RACE reads through MiXCR, listing each CDR3 protein once. The table has roughly 700,000 distinct CDR3 sequences, under 20% seen once; the top ten hold 19%. The material sequenced was blood, either unsorted or a sorted T cell fraction (not recorded which). The receptor set was obtained from a male donor with ankylosing spondylitis.

V usage is TRBV20-1 and J usage is TRBJ2-5; unclear D gene. The germline V and J ends were trimmed by 5 bases and 5 bases, with 15 bases remaining between them. The V gene's germline CDR1 is DFQATT and CDR2 SNEGSKA (reference sequence). This CDR3 has 13 amino acids. The CDR3, as DNA: TGCAGTGCTGCTGACCGGCAAAAGGAGACCCAGTACTTC. The encoded protein is CSAADRQKETQYF.

The chain combines TRBV12-3 or TRBV12-4 with TRBJ2-7; TRBD2 aligns across 7 bases. The CDR3 is made up of 15 amino acids. V lost 6 bases and J lost 3; bases outside the gene matches: 11. The CDR3 DNA is TGTGCCAGCAGCCCGGGGGGTACTAGCCGCTACGAGCAGTACTTC. It is translated as CASSPGGTSRYEQYF.

The rearrangement links TRBV5-6 to TRBJ1-2; D not resolved. The CDR3 totals 14 residues. CDR1 and CDR2 from the germline V gene are SGHDT and YYEEEE. V was trimmed by 2 bases and J by 2 bases, leaving 10 bases between them. The DNA for the CDR3 is TGTGCCAGCAGCTTCGACGGGCAGAACTATGGCTACACCTTC. Its translation is CASSFDGQNYGYTF.

In its sample, this clonotype was seen a few times. The V gene is TRBV3-1, the J gene TRBJ1-1; D may be TRBD1 (6 bases). Trimming shortened V by 5 bases and J by 5 bases, and 15 bases separated the two germline ends. The CDR3 runs to 14 residues. CDR1 and CDR2 (germline): LGHDT, YNNKEL (reference sequence). The CDR3 loop reads CASSFGQPGTEAFF. The CDR3 region has the DNA TGTGCCAGCAGCTTCGGACAGCCTGGGACTGAAGCTTTCTTT.

In its sample, this clonotype was seen a few times. The rearrangement links TRBV5-1 to TRBJ1-3, with TRBD1 matching 8 bases. The length of the CDR3 is 14 residues. CDR1 and CDR2 (germline): SGHRS, YFSETQ. After removal of 3 bases from V and 2 bases from J, the junction contained 1 base not matched to a gene. CDR3 sequence: CASSSTGAGNTIYF. The CDR3 coding sequence is TGCGCCAGCAGCTCGACAGGGGCTGGAAACACCATATATTTT.

In this sample, this clonotype turned up a few times. The V call is TRBV6-2 or TRBV6-3, the J call TRBJ2-2; 11 nucleotides agree with TRBD2. V lost 2 bases and J lost 4; bases outside the gene matches: 6. Germline V lookup: CDR1 MNHEY, CDR2 SVGEGT. CDR3 length: 17 residues. CDR3 DNA sequence: TGTGCCAGCAGTTACCCGACTAGCGGGATTGCCACCGGGGAGCTGTTTTTT. This encodes CASSYPTSGIATGELFF.

This clonotype was seen many times. This chain uses TRBV27 with TRBJ2-1, with D unresolved. Germline assignment: CDR1 MNHEY and CDR2 SMNVEV (reference sequence). The CDR3 runs 13 residues. V dropped 3 bases and J dropped 8 bases, with 11 bases sitting between them. The CDR3 spells CASSFYSDDEQFF. In DNA form, the CDR3 reads TGTGCCAGCAGTTTCTACAGTGACGATGAGCAGTTCTTC.

The J gene is TRBJ2-7, the V gene TRBV20-1; 11 positions match TRBD2. The germline gives CDR1 DFQATT, CDR2 SNEGSKA (reference sequence). The V and J ends lost 1 base and 7 bases, in that order; junction bases with no gene match: 3. The CDR3 has 13 amino acids. The CDR3 here is CSARGLAGGEQYF. The CDR3 bases are TGCAGTGCTAGAGGTCTAGCGGGGGGAGAGCAGTACTTC.

The chain has TRBV6-5 and TRBJ1-5; D call uncertain. The CDR3 runs to 17 residues. Germline CDR1 is MNHEY and CDR2 is SVGAGI. The germline V and J ends were trimmed by 0 bases and 3 bases, with 15 bases remaining between them. The CDR3 here is CASSYSPGPGLNQPQHF. The CDR3 nucleotides read TGTGCCAGCAGTTACTCACCAGGACCTGGGCTCAATCAGCCCCAGCATTTT.

This clonotype has a count of ten or more. The chain links TRBV5-1 to TRBJ2-5, with 9 bases that match TRBD1. The CDR3 extends over 15 amino acids. V was clipped by 0 bases and J by 2 bases; unmatched bases: 2. Germline CDR1 is SGHRS and CDR2 is YFSETQ. The CDR3 here is CASSLGGTGQETQYF. The CDR3, as DNA: TGCGCCAGCAGCTTGGGCGGGACAGGGCAAGAGACCCAGTACTTC.

In its sample, this clonotype was seen a few times. DNA for the CDR3: TGTGCCAGCAGCTATTCCCGACAGGGGGGGAATCAGCCCCAGCATTTT. Its translation is CASSYSRQGGNQPQHF. This chain connects TRBV7-9 to TRBJ1-5; TRBD1 matches 9 bases. This CDR3 spans 16 amino acids. Germline V CDR1 and CDR2: SEHNR, FQNEAQ (reference sequence). J gave up 4 bases and V 4 bases, and 8 bases lay outside the gene matches.

The J gene is TRBJ2-1, the V gene TRBV20-1; possibly TRBD2 for D (7 bases). CDR1 DFQATT and CDR2 SNEGSKA come from the germline V gene (reference sequence). CDR3 length: 14 amino acids. With 1 base removed from V and 7 bases from J, the gap between germline ends came to 14 bases. As DNA, the CDR3 is TGCAGTGCTAGAGTCGCGGGGGCTCGGAATGAGCAGTTCTTC. Its translation is CSARVAGARNEQFF.

This clonotype was seen a few times. The rearrangement uses TRBV28 and TRBJ2-7, with TRBD1 as a possible D gene (5 bases). The CDR3 length is 17 residues. The germline CDR1 and CDR2 sequences are MDHEN and SYDVKM. Trimming took off 6 bases at V and 4 bases at J, with 25 bases between the two ends. CDR3 residues: CASSYKYRTKDRYEQYF. The CDR3 DNA reads TGTGCCAGCAGCTACAAATATCGGACAAAGGATCGGTACGAGCAGTACTTC.

The chain combines TRBV7-8 with TRBJ1-1; D is undetermined. V was pared by 5 bases and J by 5 bases, with 18 bases between. The CDR3 extends over 15 amino acids. Germline assignment: CDR1 SGHVS and CDR2 FQNEAQ. The CDR3 protein is CASSLRTGGLTEAFF. CDR3 in DNA: TGTGCCAGCAGCCTAAGGACGGGCGGATTGACTGAAGCTTTCTTT.

The genes are TRBV27 and TRBJ2-1, with D perhaps TRBD2 (6 bases). Germline V CDR1 and CDR2: MNHEY, SMNVEV (reference sequence). Deletions cut 2 bases from V and 7 bases from J, with 12 bases between. This CDR3 contains 14 residues. CDR3 DNA: TGTGCCAGCAGTTTAGGGGGGAGACCGAATGAGCAGTTCTTC. Protein: CASSLGGRPNEQFF.

This clonotype was detected only once. This sequence joins TRBV7-9 and TRBJ2-1; D is possibly TRBD2 (7 bases). The CDR3 consists of 15 residues. Deletions cut 5 bases from V and 12 bases from J, with 23 bases between. The V gene's germline CDR1 is SEHNR and CDR2 FQNEAQ (reference sequence). The CDR3 sequence is CASSEGGGRHTGQFF. The CDR3 nucleotides are TGTGCCAGCAGCGAGGGGGGGGGACGCCACACAGGGCAGTTCTTC.

This clonotype was observed a handful of times. The V gene is TRBV7-2, the J gene TRBJ1-4; D is unresolved. The germline V gene has CDR1 SGHTA and CDR2 FQGNSA. With 5 bases removed from V and 8 bases from J, the gap between germline ends came to 12 bases. The CDR3 has 13 residues. The CDR3 bases are TGTGCCAGCAGCCCGGACGGGCCGGAAAAACTGTTTTTT. Translation gives CASSPDGPEKLFF.

The CDR3 DNA reads TGCAGCGTTGTACAGGGGACTGAAGCTTTCTTT. Encoded protein: CSVVQGTEAFF. This chain uses TRBV29-1 with TRBJ1-1; 7 positions agree with TRBD1. The CDR3 length is 11 residues. Germline V gene data show CDR1 as SQVTM and CDR2 as ANQGSEA. V was clipped by 4 bases and J by 5 bases; unmatched bases: 1.

For the CDR3, the DNA is TGCAGCGTTGAGCAGGGGGTGGATGGCTACACCTTC. Translation: CSVEQGVDGYTF. The chain is built from TRBV29-1 and TRBJ1-2; 7 bases align to TRBD1. This CDR3 comprises 12 residues. After removal of 3 bases from V and 6 bases from J, the junction contained 4 bases not matched to a gene. Per germline, CDR1 SQVTM and CDR2 ANQGSEA.

This clonotype was seen just once. The chain joins TRBV4-1 to TRBJ2-6; no firm D call. Per the germline V gene, CDR1 is MGHRA and CDR2 is YSYEKL. This CDR3 is 15 amino acids long. V lost 4 bases and J lost 2, with 9 bases in between. The CDR3 DNA reads as TGCGCCAGCAGCCGGACCCCTCCTGGGGCCAACGTCCTGACTTTC. It encodes CASSRTPPGANVLTF.